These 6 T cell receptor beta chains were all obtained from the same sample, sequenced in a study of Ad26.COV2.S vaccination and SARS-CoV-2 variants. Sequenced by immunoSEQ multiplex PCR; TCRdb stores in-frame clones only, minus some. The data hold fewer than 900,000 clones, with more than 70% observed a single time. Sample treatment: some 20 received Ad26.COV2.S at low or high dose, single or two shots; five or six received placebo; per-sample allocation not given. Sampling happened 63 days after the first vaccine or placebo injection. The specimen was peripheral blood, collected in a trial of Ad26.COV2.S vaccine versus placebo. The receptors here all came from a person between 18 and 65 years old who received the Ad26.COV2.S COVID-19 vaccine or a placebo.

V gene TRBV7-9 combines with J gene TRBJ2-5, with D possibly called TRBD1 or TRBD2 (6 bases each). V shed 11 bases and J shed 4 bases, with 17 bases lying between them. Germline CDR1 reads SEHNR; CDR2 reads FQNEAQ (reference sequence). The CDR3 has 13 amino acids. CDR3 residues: CASTRGVGETQYF. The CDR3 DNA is TGTGCCTCAACGAGGGGGGTAGGAGAGACCCAGTACTTC.

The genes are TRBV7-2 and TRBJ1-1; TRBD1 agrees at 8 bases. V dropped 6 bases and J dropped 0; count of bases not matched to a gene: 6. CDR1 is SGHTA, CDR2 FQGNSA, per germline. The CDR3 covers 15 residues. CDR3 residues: CASRTGGGMNTEAFF. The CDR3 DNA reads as TGTGCCAGCAGAACAGGGGGAGGGATGAACACTGAAGCTTTCTTT.

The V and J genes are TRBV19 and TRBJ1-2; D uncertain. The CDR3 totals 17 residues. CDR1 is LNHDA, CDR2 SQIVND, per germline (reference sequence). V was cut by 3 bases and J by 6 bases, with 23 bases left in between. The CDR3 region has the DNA TGTGCCAGTAGTATCCGACCGCCGGGCCGGGAGACCGATGGCTACACCTTC. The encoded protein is CASSIRPPGRETDGYTF.

The chain's CDR3 is CASSPRLSGSGTDTQYF. CDR3 bases: TGTGCCAGCAGCCCCAGACTGAGCGGGTCTGGCACAGATACGCAGTATTTT. J is TRBJ2-3 and V is TRBV6-2 or TRBV6-3; tentatively, D is TRBD2 (6 bases). In germline, CDR1 is MNHEY, CDR2 SVGEGT. With 6 bases removed from V and 1 base from J, the gap between germline ends came to 20 bases. This CDR3 has 17 amino acids.

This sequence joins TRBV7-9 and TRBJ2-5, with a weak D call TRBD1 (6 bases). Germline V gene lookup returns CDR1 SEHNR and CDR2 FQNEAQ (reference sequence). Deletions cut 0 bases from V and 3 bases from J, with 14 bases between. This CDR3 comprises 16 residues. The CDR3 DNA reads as TGTGCCAGCAGCTTAGCCGGGACATTTCTGAAAGAGACCCAGTACTTC. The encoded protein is CASSLAGTFLKETQYF.

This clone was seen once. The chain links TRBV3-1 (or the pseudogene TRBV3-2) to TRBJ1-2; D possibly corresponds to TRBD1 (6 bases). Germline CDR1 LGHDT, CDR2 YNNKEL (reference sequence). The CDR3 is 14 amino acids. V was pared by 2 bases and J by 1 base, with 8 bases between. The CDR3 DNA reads TGTGCCAGCAGCCAACAGGGGCGTAACTATGGCTACACCTTC. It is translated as CASSQQGRNYGYTF.